The 14 T cell receptor beta chains in this list originate from one sample, sequenced in a study of radiation and T cells in renal cell carcinoma. Measured with immunoSEQ multiplex PCR; TCRdb has only the in-frame clones, and not every one. The sample lists some 100,000 clones; over 65% were seen once. Time point of the sample: baseline pretreatment blood. Treatment of the sample: 15 Gy SBRT to primary tumor, nephrectomy 4 weeks later. The sequenced sample was blood, obtained from a patient whose treatment included radiotherapy and nephrectomy. The receptor source for this set is a man in his sixties with renal cell carcinoma.

V and J are TRBV6-5 and TRBJ2-3; 8 bases agree with TRBD2. The V gene's germline CDR1 is MNHEY and CDR2 SVGAGI. J gave up 7 bases and V 0 bases, and 9 bases lay outside the gene matches. The CDR3 has 16 amino acids. CDR3 residues: CASSYSSGSLRNTQYF. DNA of the CDR3: TGTGCCAGCAGTTACTCCAGCGGGAGCCTGAGAAATACGCAGTATTTT.

This chain links TRBV5-1 with TRBJ2-2; 8 nucleotides match TRBD2. Germline V lookup: CDR1 SGHRS, CDR2 YFSETQ. V lost 4 bases, J lost 1 base, and 9 bases stayed unmatched. The CDR3 sequence is 17 residues long. CDR3 nucleotide sequence: TGCGCCAGCAGCATCCAATCGGCGGGAGGGAACACCGGGGAGCTGTTTTTT. Its protein product is CASSIQSAGGNTGELFF.

The gene calls are TRBV28 and TRBJ1-2, with D hard to call. The germline CDR1 and CDR2 sequences are MDHEN and SYDVKM. This CDR3 spans 11 amino acids. Between the trimmed V and J ends, which lost 4 bases and 4 bases, there was a span of 4 bases. This CDR3 reads CASSSRYGYTF. In DNA form, the CDR3 reads TGTGCCAGCAGTTCCCGCTATGGCTACACCTTC.

The chain recombines TRBV7-7 with TRBJ2-5; D may correspond to TRBD1 or TRBD2 (5 bases each). V was pared by 1 base and J by 2 bases, with 11 bases between. This CDR3 has 15 residues. The germline V gene encodes CDR1 SSHAT and CDR2 FNYEAQ (reference sequence). The CDR3, as DNA: TGTGCCAGCAGCTTAGGGGGGACGGAGCAAGAGACCCAGTACTTC. Its protein is CASSLGGTEQETQYF. The variable domain in full, with the rest retrieved from reference TRBV7-7 and TRBJ2-5, is GAGVSQSPRYKVTKRGQDVTLRCDPISSHATLYWYQQALGQGPEFLTYFNYEAQPDKSGLPSDRFSAERPEGSISTLTIQRTEQRDSAMYRCASSLGGTEQETQYFGPGTRLLVL.

The chain couples TRBV7-2 to TRBJ1-1, with no clear D. The CDR3 totals 13 residues. CDR1 SGHTA and CDR2 FQGNSA come from the germline V gene. V gave up 2 bases and J gave up 2 bases, with 6 bases separating them. The CDR3 is CASSLYGNTEAFF. For the CDR3, the DNA is TGTGCCAGCAGCTTATACGGAAACACTGAAGCTTTCTTT.

This chain links TRBV7-2 with TRBJ1-1; the D is unclear. Trimming left V 2 bases short and J 5 bases short, with 12 bases between. From germline, CDR1 is SGHTA and CDR2 FQGNSA. The CDR3 runs 14 residues. The CDR3 protein is CASSLNPGGTEAFF. CDR3 coding DNA: TGTGCCAGCAGCTTAAATCCTGGAGGGACTGAAGCTTTCTTT.

V is TRBV6-1 and J is TRBJ2-4; 8 positions match TRBD2. The CDR3 contains 16 residues. Germline-derived CDR1 and CDR2 are MNHNS and SASEGT. The trim removed 2 bases at V and 3 bases at J, leaving 6 bases unmatched. The CDR3 sequence: CASSETGGGGKNIQYF. The CDR3 nucleotides are TGTGCCAGCAGTGAAACGGGAGGGGGGGGCAAAAACATTCAGTACTTC.

The chain joins TRBV19 to TRBJ2-1; 10 nucleotides match TRBD2. The CDR3 totals 17 residues. V was clipped by 7 bases and J by 4 bases; unmatched bases: 13. Germline loops: CDR1 LNHDA, CDR2 SQIVND (reference sequence). The CDR3 loop is CASTSSGSGSGYNEQFF. DNA for the CDR3: TGTGCCAGTACGTCTAGCGGGAGTGGGAGTGGGTACAATGAGCAGTTCTTC.

The chain recombines TRBV10-2 with TRBJ2-2, with D perhaps TRBD1 (5 bases). With 5 bases removed from V and 4 bases from J, the gap between germline ends came to 11 bases. This CDR3 spans 14 amino acids. The germline CDR1 and CDR2 sequences are WSHSY and SAAADI. The CDR3 region has the DNA TGCGCCAGCAGTCGAAGGGGCGGCACCGGGGAGCTGTTTTTT. It specifies CASSRRGGTGELFF.

The genes are TRBV10-3 and TRBJ2-3; perhaps TRBD2 as D (6 bases). The CDR3 totals 15 residues. Germline CDR1 reads ENHRY; CDR2 reads SYGVKD. Trimming removed 6 bases at V and 4 bases at J, with 17 bases between. The CDR3 bases are TGTGCCATCAGAGCGGGCCTAGGAGGCGCAGATACGCAGTATTTT. This translates into CAIRAGLGGADTQYF.

The chain has TRBV28 and TRBJ1-4; D is unresolved. The CDR3 sequence is 14 residues long. The V end lost 6 bases, the J end lost 5 bases, and 13 bases lay between the germline ends. Germline V lookup: CDR1 MDHEN, CDR2 SYDVKM. CDR3 loop: CASRTLGRNEKLFF. In DNA form, the CDR3 reads TGTGCCAGCAGGACACTAGGGCGGAATGAAAAACTGTTTTTT.

The CDR3 region is CASSLVGRTLDTDTQYF. CDR3 DNA sequence: TGTGCCAGCAGCTTAGTAGGTCGGACACTTGACACAGATACGCAGTATTTT. The chain joins TRBV7-9 to TRBJ2-3; tentative D call: TRBD1 (5 bases). Germline V gene lookup returns CDR1 SEHNR and CDR2 FQNEAQ (reference sequence). This CDR3 comprises 17 residues. V was trimmed by 1 base and J by 2 bases, leaving 16 bases between them. The full variable domain, in which reference TRBV7-9 and TRBJ2-3 provide the parts outside the CDR3, is DTGVSQNPRHKITKRGQNVTFRCDPISEHNRLYWYRQTLGQGPEFLTYFQNEAQLEKSRLLSDRFSAERPKGSFSTLEIQRTEQGDSAMYLCASSLVGRTLDTDTQYFGPGTRLTVL.

The J gene is TRBJ2-7, the V gene TRBV30; 9 bases are shared with TRBD1. The J segment lost 4 bases and the V segment lost 8 bases, leaving 9 bases of the junction unmatched. CDR1 and CDR2 (germline): GTSNPN, SVGIG (reference sequence). The CDR3 length is 13 residues. The DNA of the CDR3 is TGTGCCAGATCCGCCGGGACAGGGTACGAGCAGTACTTC. It encodes CARSAGTGYEQYF. Variable domain in full (rest from reference TRBV30 and TRBJ2-7): SQTIHQWPATLVQPVGSPLSLECTVEGTSNPNLYWYRQAAGRGLQLLFYSVGIGQISSEVPQNLSASRPQDRQFILSSKKLLLSDSGFYLCARSAGTGYEQYFGPGTRLTVT.

The rearrangement uses TRBV10-3 and TRBJ2-7, with TRBD2 identical over 7 bases. This CDR3 contains 12 residues. Unmatched junction bases numbered 7, after V lost 10 bases and J lost 4 bases. Looked up from germline, CDR1 is ENHRY and CDR2 is SYGVKD. In DNA, the CDR3 is TGTGCCACCCTAGGGGAGGGTTACGAGCAGTACTTC. As protein: CATLGEGYEQYF.